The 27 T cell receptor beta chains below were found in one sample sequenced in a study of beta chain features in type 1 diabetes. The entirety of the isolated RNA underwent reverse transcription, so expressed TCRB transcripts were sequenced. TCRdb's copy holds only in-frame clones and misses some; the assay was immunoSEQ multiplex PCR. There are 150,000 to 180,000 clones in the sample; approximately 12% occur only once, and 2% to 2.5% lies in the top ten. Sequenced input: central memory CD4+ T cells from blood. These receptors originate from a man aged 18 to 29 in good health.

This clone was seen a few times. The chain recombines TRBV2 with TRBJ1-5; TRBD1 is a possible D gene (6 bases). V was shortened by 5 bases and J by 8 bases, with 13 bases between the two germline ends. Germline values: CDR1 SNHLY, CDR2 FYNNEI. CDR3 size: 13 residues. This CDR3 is CASSRDTREPQHF. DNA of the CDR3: TGTGCCAGCAGTCGGGACACCCGAGAGCCCCAGCATTTT.

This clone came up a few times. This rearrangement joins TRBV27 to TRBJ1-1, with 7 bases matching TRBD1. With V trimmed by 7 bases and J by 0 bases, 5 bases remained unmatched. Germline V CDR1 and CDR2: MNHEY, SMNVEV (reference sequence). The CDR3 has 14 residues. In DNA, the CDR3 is TGTGCCAGCACCAAACAGGGGTTGAACACTGAAGCTTTCTTT. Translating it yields CASTKQGLNTEAFF.

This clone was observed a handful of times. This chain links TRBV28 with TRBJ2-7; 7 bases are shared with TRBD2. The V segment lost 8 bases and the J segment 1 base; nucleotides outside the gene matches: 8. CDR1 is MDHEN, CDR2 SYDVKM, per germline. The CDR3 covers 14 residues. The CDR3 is CASLGGSRSYEQYF. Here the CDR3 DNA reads TGTGCCAGCCTCGGCGGGAGTAGGTCCTACGAGCAGTACTTC.

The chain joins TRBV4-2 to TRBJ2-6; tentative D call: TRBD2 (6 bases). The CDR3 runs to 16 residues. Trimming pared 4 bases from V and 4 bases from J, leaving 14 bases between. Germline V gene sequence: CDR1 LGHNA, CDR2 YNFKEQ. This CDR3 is CASSPRGWDGANVLTF. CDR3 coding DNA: TGTGCCAGCAGCCCGCGGGGATGGGACGGGGCCAACGTCCTGACTTTC.

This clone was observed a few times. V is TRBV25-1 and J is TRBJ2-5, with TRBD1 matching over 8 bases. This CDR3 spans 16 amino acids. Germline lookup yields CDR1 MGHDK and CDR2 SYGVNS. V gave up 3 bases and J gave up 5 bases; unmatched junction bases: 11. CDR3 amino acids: CASSDSGGLRKETQYF. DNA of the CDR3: TGTGCCAGCAGTGACTCAGGGGGCTTAAGGAAGGAGACCCAGTACTTC.

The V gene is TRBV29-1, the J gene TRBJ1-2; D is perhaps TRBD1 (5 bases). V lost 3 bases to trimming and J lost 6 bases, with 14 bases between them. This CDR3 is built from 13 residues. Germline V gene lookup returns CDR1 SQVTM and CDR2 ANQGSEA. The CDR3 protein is CSVDSTGLHGYTF. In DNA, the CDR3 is TGCAGCGTTGACTCGACGGGACTGCATGGCTACACCTTC.

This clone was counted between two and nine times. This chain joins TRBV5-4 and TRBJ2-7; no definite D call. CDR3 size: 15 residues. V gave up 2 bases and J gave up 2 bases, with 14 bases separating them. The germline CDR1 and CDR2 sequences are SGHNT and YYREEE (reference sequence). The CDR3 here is CASSFDQPGTYEQYF. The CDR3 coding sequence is TGTGCCAGCAGCTTTGATCAGCCAGGTACCTACGAGCAGTACTTC.

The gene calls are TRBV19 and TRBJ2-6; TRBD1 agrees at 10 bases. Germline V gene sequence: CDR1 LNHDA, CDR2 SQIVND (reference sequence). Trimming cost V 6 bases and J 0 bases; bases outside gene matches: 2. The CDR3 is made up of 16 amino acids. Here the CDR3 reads CASRGQGFSGANVLTF. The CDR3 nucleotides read TGTGCCAGTAGGGGACAGGGGTTCTCTGGGGCCAACGTCCTGACTTTC.

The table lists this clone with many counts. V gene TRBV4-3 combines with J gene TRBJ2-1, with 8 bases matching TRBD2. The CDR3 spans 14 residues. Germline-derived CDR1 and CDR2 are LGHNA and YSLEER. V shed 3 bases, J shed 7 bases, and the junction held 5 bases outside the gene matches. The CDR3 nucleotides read TGCGCCAGCAGCCAGCCGGGACTAGGGAATGAGCAGTTCTTC. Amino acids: CASSQPGLGNEQFF.

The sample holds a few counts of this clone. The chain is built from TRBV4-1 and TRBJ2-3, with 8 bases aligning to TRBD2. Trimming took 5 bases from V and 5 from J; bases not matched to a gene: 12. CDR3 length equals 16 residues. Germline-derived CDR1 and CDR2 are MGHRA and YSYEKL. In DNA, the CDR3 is TGCGCCAGCAGCGCCCGAGGAGCGGGGGTTAAAGATACGCAGTATTTT. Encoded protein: CASSARGAGVKDTQYF.

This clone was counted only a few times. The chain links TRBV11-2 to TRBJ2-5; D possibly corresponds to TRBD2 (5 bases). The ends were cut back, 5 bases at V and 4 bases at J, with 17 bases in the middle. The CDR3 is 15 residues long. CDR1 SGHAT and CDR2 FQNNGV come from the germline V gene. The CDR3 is CASSRTASPRETQYF. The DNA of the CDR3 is TGTGCCAGCAGCCGCACGGCTAGCCCCAGAGAGACCCAGTACTTC.

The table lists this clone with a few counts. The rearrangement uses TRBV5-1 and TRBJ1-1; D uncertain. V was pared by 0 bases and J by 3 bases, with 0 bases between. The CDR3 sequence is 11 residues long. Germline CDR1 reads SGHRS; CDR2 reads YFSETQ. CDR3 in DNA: TGCGCCAGCAGCTTGGACACTGAAGCTTTCTTT. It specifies CASSLDTEAFF.

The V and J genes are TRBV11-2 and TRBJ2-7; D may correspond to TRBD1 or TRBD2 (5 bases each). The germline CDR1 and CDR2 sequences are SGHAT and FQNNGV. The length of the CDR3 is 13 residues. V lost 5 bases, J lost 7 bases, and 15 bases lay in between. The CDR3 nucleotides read TGTGCCAGCAGCAAGGGACCTGAGGGGGAGCAGTACTTC. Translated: CASSKGPEGEQYF. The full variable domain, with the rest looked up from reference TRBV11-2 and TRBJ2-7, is EAGVAQSPRYKIIEKRQSVAFWCNPISGHATLYWYQQILGQGPKLLIQFQNNGVVDDSQLPKDRFSAERLKGVDSTLKIQPAKLEDSAVYLCASSKGPEGEQYFGPGTRLTVT.

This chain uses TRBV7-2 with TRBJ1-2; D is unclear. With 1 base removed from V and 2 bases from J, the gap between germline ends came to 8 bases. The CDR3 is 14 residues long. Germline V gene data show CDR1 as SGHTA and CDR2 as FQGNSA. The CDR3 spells CASSLEAMNYGYTF. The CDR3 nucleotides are TGTGCCAGCAGCTTAGAGGCCATGAACTATGGCTACACCTTC.

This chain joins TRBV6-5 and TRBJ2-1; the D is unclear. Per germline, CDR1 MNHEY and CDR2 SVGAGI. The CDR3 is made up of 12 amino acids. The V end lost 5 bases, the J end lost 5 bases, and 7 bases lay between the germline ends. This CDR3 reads CASSARDNEQFF. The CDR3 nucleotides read TGTGCCAGCAGTGCCCGGGACAATGAGCAGTTCTTC.

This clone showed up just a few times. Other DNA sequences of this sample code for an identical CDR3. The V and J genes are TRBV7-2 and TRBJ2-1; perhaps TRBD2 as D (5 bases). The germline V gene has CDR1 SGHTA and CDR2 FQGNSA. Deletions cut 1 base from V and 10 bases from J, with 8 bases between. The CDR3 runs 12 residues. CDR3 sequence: CASSLGGGEQFF. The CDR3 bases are TGTGCCAGCAGCTTAGGCGGCGGGGAGCAGTTCTTC.

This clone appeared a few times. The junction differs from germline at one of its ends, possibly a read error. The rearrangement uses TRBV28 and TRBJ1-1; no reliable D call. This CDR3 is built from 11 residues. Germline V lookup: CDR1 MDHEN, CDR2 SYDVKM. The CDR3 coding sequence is TGTGCAAGCAAAGTTGACTCTGAAGCTTTCTTT. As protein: CASKVDSEAFF.

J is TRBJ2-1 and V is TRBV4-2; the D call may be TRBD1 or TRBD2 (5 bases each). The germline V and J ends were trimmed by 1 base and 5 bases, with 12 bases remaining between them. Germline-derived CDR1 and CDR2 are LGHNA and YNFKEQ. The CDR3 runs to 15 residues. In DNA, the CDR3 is TGTGCCAGCAGCCAAGGGGGGAACAAAAACAATGAGCAGTTCTTC. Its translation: CASSQGGNKNNEQFF.

CDR3 protein: CASSSGGTSYEQYF. DNA for the CDR3: TGTGCCAGCAGTTCAGGCGGGACATCCTACGAGCAGTACTTC. This sequence joins TRBV6-5 and TRBJ2-7; either TRBD1 or TRBD2 may supply D (6 bases each). The CDR3 has 14 residues. The V end was cut by 4 bases, the J end by 1 base, with 11 bases between. Germline loops: CDR1 MNHEY, CDR2 SVGAGI.

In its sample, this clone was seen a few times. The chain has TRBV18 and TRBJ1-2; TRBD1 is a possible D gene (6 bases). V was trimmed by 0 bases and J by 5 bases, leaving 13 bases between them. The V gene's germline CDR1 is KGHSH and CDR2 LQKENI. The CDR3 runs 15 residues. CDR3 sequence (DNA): TGTGCCAGCTCACCACCCGGGACATTGGGTTATGGCTACACCTTC. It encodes CASSPPGTLGYGYTF.

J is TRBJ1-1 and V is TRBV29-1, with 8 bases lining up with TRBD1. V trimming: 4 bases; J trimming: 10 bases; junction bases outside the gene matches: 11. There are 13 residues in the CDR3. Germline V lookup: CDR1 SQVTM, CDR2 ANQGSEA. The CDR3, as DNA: TGCAGCGTTGCTCAGGGGGCCCATAGGGGAGCTTTCTTT. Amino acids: CSVAQGAHRGAFF.

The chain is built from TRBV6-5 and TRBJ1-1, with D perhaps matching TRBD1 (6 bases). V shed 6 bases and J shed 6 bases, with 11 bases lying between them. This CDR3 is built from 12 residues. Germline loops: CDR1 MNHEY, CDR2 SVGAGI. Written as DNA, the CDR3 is TGTGCCAGCAGCCGAGGGGGATCTGAAGCTTTCTTT. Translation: CASSRGGSEAFF.

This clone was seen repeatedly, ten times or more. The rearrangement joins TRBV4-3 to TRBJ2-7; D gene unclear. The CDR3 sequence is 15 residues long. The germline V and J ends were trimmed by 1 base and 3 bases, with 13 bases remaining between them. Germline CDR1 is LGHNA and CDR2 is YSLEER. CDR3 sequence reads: CASSQAQKVGYEQYF. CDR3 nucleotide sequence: TGCGCCAGCAGCCAAGCCCAAAAGGTGGGCTACGAGCAGTACTTC.

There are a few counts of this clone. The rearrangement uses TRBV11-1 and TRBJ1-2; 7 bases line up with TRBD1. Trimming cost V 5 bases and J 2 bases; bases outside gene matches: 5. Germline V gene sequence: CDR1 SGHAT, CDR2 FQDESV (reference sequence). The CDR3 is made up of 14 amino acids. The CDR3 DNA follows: TGTGCCAGCAGCATGGACAGGATGAACTATGGCTACACCTTC. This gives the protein CASSMDRMNYGYTF. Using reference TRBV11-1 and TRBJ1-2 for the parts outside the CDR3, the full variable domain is EAEVAQSPRYKITEKSQAVAFWCDPISGHATLYWYRQILGQGPELLVQFQDESVVDDSQLPKDRFSAERLKGVDSTLKIQPAELGDSAMYLCASSMDRMNYGYTFGSGTRLTVV.

The CDR3 sequence: CSVSGDTEAFF. In DNA form, the CDR3 reads TGCAGTGTCAGTGGGGACACTGAAGCTTTCTTT. The V gene is TRBV20-1, the J gene TRBJ1-1; no definite D call. The V gene lost 7 bases and the J gene lost 3 bases, with 9 bases spanning the gap. Germline V gene sequence: CDR1 DFQATT, CDR2 SNEGSKA (reference sequence). The CDR3 sequence is 11 residues long.

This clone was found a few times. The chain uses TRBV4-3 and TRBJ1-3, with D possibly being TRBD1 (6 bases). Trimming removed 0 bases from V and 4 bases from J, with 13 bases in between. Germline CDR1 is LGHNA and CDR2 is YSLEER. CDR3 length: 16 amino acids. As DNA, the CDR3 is TGCGCCAGCAGCCAAGATCGAGCAGGGGCGGGAAACACCATATATTTT. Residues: CASSQDRAGAGNTIYF.

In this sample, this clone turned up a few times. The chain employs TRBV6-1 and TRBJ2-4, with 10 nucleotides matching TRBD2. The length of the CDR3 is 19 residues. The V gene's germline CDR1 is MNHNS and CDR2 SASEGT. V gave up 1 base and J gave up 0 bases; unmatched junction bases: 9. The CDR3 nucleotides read TGTGCCAGCAGTGAAGAGGGAACTAGCGGGAAGGGAGCCAAAAACATTCAGTACTTC. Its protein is CASSEEGTSGKGAKNIQYF.